This is a list of T cell receptor beta chains from one sample in a study of blood T cells in healthy people across ages. MiXCR was run by TCRdb on the 5' RACE reads, yielding one entry per CDR3 protein. The table has over 1.5 million distinct CDR3 sequences, around 48% seen once; the top ten hold approximately 2.1%. The material sequenced was blood. These receptors all come from a woman between 35 and 50 years old in good health. Each CDR3 is given with its conserved first and last residue. The order of the fields is J gene, V gene, CDR3 protein.

j_gene: .
v_gene: TRBV6-6
CDR3aa: CASSYAIRDTGEQYF

j_gene: TRBJ1-2
v_gene: TRBV4-1
CDR3aa: CASSPLGGVSYGYTF

j_gene: TRBJ2-5
v_gene: TRBV21-1
CDR3aa: CASITSGGRETQYF

j_gene: .
v_gene: TRBV5-1
CDR3aa: CASSFDSVMYEQYF

j_gene: TRBJ2-7
v_gene: TRBV28
CDR3aa: CASSLLTLGQRYEQYF

j_gene: TRBJ2-1
v_gene: TRBV7-3
CDR3aa: CASSSEYASEQFF

j_gene: TRBJ2-7
v_gene: TRBV11-1
CDR3aa: CASSRVLYEQYF

j_gene: TRBJ1-2
v_gene: TRBV7-9
CDR3aa: CASSPWGTGGLSGYTF

j_gene: TRBJ2-5
v_gene: TRBV7-2
CDR3aa: CASSKGGAETQYF

j_gene: TRBJ1-5
v_gene: TRBV7-9
CDR3aa: CASSHELSSQPQHF

j_gene: TRBJ1-2
v_gene: TRBV13
CDR3aa: CASSSDRVYGYTF

j_gene: .
v_gene: TRBV5-1
CDR3aa: CASNPGTGPLYEQYF

j_gene: TRBJ2-3
v_gene: TRBV7-2
CDR3aa: CASVPSGGLDTQYF

j_gene: TRBJ1-1
v_gene: TRBV9
CDR3aa: CASSALLVGGVNTEAFF

j_gene: TRBJ2-1
v_gene: TRBV24-1
CDR3aa: CATSDSSRVSYNEQFF

j_gene: TRBJ2-7
v_gene: TRBV6-1
CDR3aa: CASRTTDSSYEQYF

j_gene: TRBJ1-2
v_gene: TRBV7-9
CDR3aa: CASSFVDRGYGYTF

j_gene: TRBJ2-7
v_gene: TRBV27
CDR3aa: CASSRPGLGTYEQYF

j_gene: TRBJ2-3
v_gene: TRBV3-1
CDR3aa: CASSPESEFTGGGTDTQYF

j_gene: TRBJ1-2
v_gene: TRBV29-1
CDR3aa: CSVGRSEGYTF

j_gene: TRBJ2-1
v_gene: TRBV9
CDR3aa: CASSVFLSGVYNEQFF

j_gene: TRBJ2-3
v_gene: TRBV4-3
CDR3aa: CASSQDGANTDTQYF

j_gene: TRBJ2-6
v_gene: TRBV20-1
CDR3aa: CSARGRKGEASGANVLTF

j_gene: TRBJ1-2
v_gene: TRBV7-2
CDR3aa: CASSPGTGGLTYGYTF

j_gene: TRBJ2-1
v_gene: TRBV5-1
CDR3aa: CASSTPREAAYNEQFF

j_gene: .
v_gene: TRBV6-6
CDR3aa: CASYDIAGNPYNEQYF

j_gene: TRBJ1-2
v_gene: TRBV28
CDR3aa: CASSLEQRSLNYGYTF

j_gene: .
v_gene: TRBV2
CDR3aa: CASSEYGLGGAGETQYF

j_gene: TRBJ2-5
v_gene: TRBV29-1
CDR3aa: CSVDFREQYF

j_gene: TRBJ1-2
v_gene: TRBV6-4
CDR3aa: CASSDRGGTNGYGYTF

j_gene: TRBJ2-3
v_gene: TRBV20-1
CDR3aa: CSARGPHSSNSLSTDTQYF

j_gene: .
v_gene: TRBV28
CDR3aa: CVNSPRHVSYNEQYF

j_gene: TRBJ2-3
v_gene: TRBV3-1
CDR3aa: CASSQGYGFRQYF

j_gene: TRBJ2-5
v_gene: TRBV6-2/TRBV6-3
CDR3aa: CASSYSKVEETQYF

j_gene: TRBJ2-7
v_gene: TRBV7-2
CDR3aa: CASSLGGMQSYEQYF